The sequence of this TCR beta chain was determined in a study of beta chain features in type 1 diabetes. Study findings and constraints: TCRB CDR3s were moderately but significantly shorter in Type 1 diabetes patients in all four CD4+ subsets.

Of the isolated RNA, all was reverse transcribed, and so the sequenced material was expressed TCRB transcripts. The data were produced by immunoSEQ multiplex PCR, yet TCRdb's version contains in-frame clones alone and is incomplete. The table includes under 450,000 clones, about 15% detected once. In regard to this clone: As yet, its antigen is unknown.

Per germline, CDR1 ENHRY and CDR2 SYGVKD. CDR3 length: 13 residues. The V end lost 6 bases, the J end lost 11 bases, and 18 bases lay between the germline ends. The source is a man under 40 in good health. The V call is TRBV10-3, the J call TRBJ2-3; D is perhaps TRBD1 (6 bases). The specimen was naive CD4+ T cells from blood. The CDR3 loop reads CAIRDRQASEQYF. The CDR3 DNA sequence: TGTGCCATCAGGGACAGACAGGCGAGTGAGCAGTATTTT.